These 8 T cell receptor beta chains originate from one sample sequenced in a study of blood T cell repertoires in COVID-19. Sequencing was performed with immunoSEQ multiplex PCR; in TCRdb, only in-frame clones are kept and a portion is missing. There are about 400,000 clones in the sample; roughly 85% occur only once, and about 2.1% lies in the top ten. Input material: PBMCs or T cells enriched from blood (not recorded which). The receptors come from a young woman with acute COVID-19.

This clone has just one count. The chain carries TRBV5-4 and TRBJ2-2; 8 bases line up with TRBD2. Germline V CDR1 and CDR2: SGHNT, YYREEE (reference sequence). The CDR3 runs 17 residues. The J segment lost 4 bases and the V segment lost 4 bases, leaving 12 bases of the junction unmatched. The CDR3 DNA reads TGTGCCAGCAGCGCCATAGGCCCGGGAGGGCCCACCGGGGAGCTGTTTTTT. This codes for CASSAIGPGGPTGELFF.

The chain carries TRBV4-3 and TRBJ1-1; weak D call: TRBD1 (6 bases). The CDR3 covers 15 residues. Deletions cut 4 bases from V and 3 bases from J, with 15 bases between. Germline CDR1 and CDR2: LGHNA and YSLEER. The CDR3 region has the DNA TGCGCCAGCAGCCCTGGGGCAGGGGATTACACTGAAGCTTTCTTT. Amino acid sequence: CASSPGAGDYTEAFF.

The J gene is TRBJ2-7, the V gene TRBV7-8; D perhaps matches TRBD1 (6 bases). V was trimmed by 5 bases and J by 3 bases, leaving 20 bases between them. The CDR3 loop spans 16 amino acids. Germline V gene data show CDR1 as SGHVS and CDR2 as FQNEAQ. CDR3: CASSLTGTNQLYEQYF. The CDR3 bases are TGTGCCAGCAGCCTAACCGGGACAAATCAGCTCTACGAGCAGTACTTC.

The chain links TRBV7-2 to TRBJ1-1; 11 nucleotides line up with TRBD1. The CDR3 runs 15 residues. The V gene's germline CDR1 is SGHTA and CDR2 FQGNSA. V shed 2 bases, J shed 10 bases, and the junction held 9 bases outside the gene matches. Here the CDR3 DNA reads TGTGCCAGCAGCTTACGAACCGGGACAGGGGGACCAGCTTTCTTT. Translation: CASSLRTGTGGPAFF.

The V call is TRBV2, the J call TRBJ1-2, with 8 nucleotides matching TRBD1. Germline V gives CDR1 SNHLY, CDR2 FYNNEI. V trimming: 2 bases; J trimming: 6 bases; junction bases outside the gene matches: 5. There are 14 residues in the CDR3. The CDR3: CASSEYQDRDGYTF. The CDR3 coding sequence is TGTGCCAGCAGTGAATATCAGGACAGGGATGGCTACACCTTC.

The CDR3 region has the DNA TGTGCCAGCAGCAGGGACAGCTATTATGGCTACACCTTC. The encoded protein is CASSRDSYYGYTF. This chain connects TRBV14 to TRBJ1-2; TRBD1 agrees at 7 bases. The CDR3 extends over 13 amino acids. CDR1 is SGHDN, CDR2 FVKESK, per germline. The trim removed 5 bases at V and 5 bases at J, leaving 5 bases unmatched.

CDR3: CASRDRVGNQPQHF. CDR3 nucleotides: TGTGCCAGCAGGGACAGGGTCGGCAATCAGCCCCAGCATTTT. The chain is built from TRBV2 and TRBJ1-5; TRBD1 aligns across 8 bases. In germline, CDR1 is SNHLY, CDR2 FYNNEI. This CDR3 contains 14 residues. Losses at the gene ends were 6 bases for V and 2 bases for J; bases not matched to a gene: 3.

The chain has TRBV6-1 and TRBJ1-4; 9 nucleotides align to TRBD1. Trimming at V came to 3 bases and at J to 8 bases, leaving 7 bases not matched to a gene. The CDR3 extends over 15 amino acids. Per the germline V gene, CDR1 is MNHNS and CDR2 is SASEGT. The DNA of the CDR3 is TGTGCCAGCAGTGAGACCCCGACAGGGGGGGAAAAACTGTTTTTT. This codes for CASSETPTGGEKLFF.